This TCR beta chain emerged from a study of blood T cell repertoires in COVID-19. Overall study context: The United States, Italy and Spain supplied acute and convalescent COVID-19 samples. In each case, the material was cDNA or gDNA derived from T cells, B-cell-depleted T cells, or PBMCs.

Per the authors' pipeline: Reference gene primer amplification gave nucleated cell count estimates. Profiled with immunoSEQ multiplex PCR; TCRdb holds only in-frame clones, not every one. Clone size and V and J calls were adopted from that table, with D and trimming inferred from the DNA. In the table there are about 170,000 clones, approximately 87% of which are singletons. The V end lost 10 bases, the J end lost 6 bases, and 12 bases lay between the germline ends. The CDR3 length is 12 residues. The sequence was obtained from a man aged 18-30 years with active or convalescent COVID-19. Sequencing used peripheral blood. The chain joins TRBV12-3 or TRBV12-4 to TRBJ2-2; no definite D call. CDR3 coding DNA: TGTGCCACCCGACCAAGCGCCGGGGAGCTGTTTTTT. Protein product: CATRPSAGELFF.